This TCR beta chain derives from a study of cytomegalovirus exposure and HLA in healthy donors. Study-wide context: Approximately 180 million T cells yielded 100 million to 130 million unique TCR beta sequences, as an earlier analysis found. General study results and limits: Certain indistinguishable V segments, among them TRBV6-2 and TRBV6-3, were excluded. An ancestry cluster, one associated with Asian ancestry, reportedly showed fewer N-insertions than the approximately 650-donor mean in a later analysis.

After removal of 6 bases from V and 5 bases from J, the junction contained 6 bases not matched to a gene. CDR1 and CDR2 from the germline V gene are LGHNA and YSLEER. The CDR3 covers 14 residues. Regarding this clone: Antigen: not known.

Primers: 60 Vbeta forward and 13 Jbeta reverse. Authors' analysis steps: Some 80 million unique TCR beta chains, roughly 11 million shared, were counted in a later analysis. The data were produced by immunoSEQ multiplex PCR, yet TCRdb's version contains in-frame clones alone and is incomplete. The V and J calls and clone size were taken over from that table, and D and trimming were inferred from the DNA. The sample includes under 70,000 clones, roughly 79% of them seen just once. The chain recombines TRBV4-3 with TRBJ1-2; 10 bases match TRBD1. Sequencing used PBMCs. The receptor was isolated from a man aged 50-59 years in good health and CMV-seronegative. The CDR3 sequence: CASSPDRGPYGYTF. CDR3 coding DNA: TGCGCCAGCAGTCCCGACAGGGGGCCTTATGGCTACACCTTC.